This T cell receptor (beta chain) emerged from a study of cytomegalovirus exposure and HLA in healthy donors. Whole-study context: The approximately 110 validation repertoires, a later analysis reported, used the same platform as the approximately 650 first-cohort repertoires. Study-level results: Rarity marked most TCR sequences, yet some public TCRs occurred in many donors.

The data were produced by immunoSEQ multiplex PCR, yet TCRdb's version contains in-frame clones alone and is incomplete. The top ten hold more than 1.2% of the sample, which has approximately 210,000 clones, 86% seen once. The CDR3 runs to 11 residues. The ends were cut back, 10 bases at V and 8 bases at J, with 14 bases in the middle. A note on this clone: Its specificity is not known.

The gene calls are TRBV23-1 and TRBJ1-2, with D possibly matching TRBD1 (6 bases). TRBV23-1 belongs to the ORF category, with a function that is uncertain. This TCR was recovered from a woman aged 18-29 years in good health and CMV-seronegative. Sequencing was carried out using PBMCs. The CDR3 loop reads CATQGSPGYTF. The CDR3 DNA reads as TGCGCCACCCAGGGGTCACCAGGCTACACCTTC.